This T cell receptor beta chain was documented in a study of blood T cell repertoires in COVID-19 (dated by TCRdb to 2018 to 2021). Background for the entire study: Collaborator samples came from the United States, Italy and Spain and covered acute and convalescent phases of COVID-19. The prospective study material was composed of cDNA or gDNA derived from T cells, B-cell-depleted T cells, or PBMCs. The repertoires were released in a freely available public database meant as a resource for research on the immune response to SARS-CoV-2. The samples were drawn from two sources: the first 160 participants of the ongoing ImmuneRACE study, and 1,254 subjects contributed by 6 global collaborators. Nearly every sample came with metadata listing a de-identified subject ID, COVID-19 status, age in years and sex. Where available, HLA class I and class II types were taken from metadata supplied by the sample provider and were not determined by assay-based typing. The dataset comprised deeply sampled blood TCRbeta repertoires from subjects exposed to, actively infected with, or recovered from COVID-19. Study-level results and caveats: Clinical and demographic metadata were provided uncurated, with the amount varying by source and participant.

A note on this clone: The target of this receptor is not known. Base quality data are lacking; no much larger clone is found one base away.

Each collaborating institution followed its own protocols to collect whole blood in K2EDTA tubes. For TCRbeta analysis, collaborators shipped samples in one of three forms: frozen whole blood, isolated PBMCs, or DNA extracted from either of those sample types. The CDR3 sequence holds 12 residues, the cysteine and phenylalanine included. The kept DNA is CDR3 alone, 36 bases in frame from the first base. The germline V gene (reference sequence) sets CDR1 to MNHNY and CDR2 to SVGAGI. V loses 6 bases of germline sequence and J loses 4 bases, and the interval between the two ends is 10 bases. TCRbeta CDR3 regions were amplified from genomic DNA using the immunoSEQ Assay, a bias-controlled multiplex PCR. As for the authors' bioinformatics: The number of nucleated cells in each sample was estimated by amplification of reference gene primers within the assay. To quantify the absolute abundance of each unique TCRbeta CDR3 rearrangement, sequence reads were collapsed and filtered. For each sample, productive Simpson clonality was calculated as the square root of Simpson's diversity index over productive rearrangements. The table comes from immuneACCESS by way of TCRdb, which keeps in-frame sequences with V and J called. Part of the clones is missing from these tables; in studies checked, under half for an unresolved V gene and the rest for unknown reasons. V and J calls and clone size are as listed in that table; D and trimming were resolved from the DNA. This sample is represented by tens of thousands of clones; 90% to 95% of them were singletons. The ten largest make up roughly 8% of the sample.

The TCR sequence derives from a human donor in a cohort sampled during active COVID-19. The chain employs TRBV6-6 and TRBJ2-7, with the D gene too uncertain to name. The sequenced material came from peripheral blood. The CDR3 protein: CASSKQLYEQYF. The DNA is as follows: TGTGCCAGCAGCAAACAACTATACGAGCAGTACTTC.